What follows are 32 T cell receptor beta chains derived from one specimen sequenced in a study of cytomegalovirus exposure and HLA in healthy donors. With 60 Vbeta and 13 Jbeta primers, the PCR was carried out. Clones were read by immunoSEQ multiplex PCR, and TCRdb kept only the in-frame ones, dropping some. The sample includes some 120,000 clones, over 65% of them seen just once. The sample taken for sequencing was PBMCs. The receptors were sampled from a man over 45 in good health and CMV-seronegative.

This clone was picked up a small number of times. The chain has TRBV10-3 and TRBJ1-3; D uncertain. CDR3 length equals 14 residues. Trimming left V 7 bases short and J 0 bases short, with 10 bases between. Per the germline V gene, CDR1 is ENHRY and CDR2 is SYGVKD. The chain's CDR3 is CAITPGPSGNTIYF. The CDR3 region has the DNA TGTGCCATCACTCCCGGTCCCTCTGGAAACACCATATATTTT.

This chain links TRBV7-9 with TRBJ2-3; 7 nucleotides align to TRBD1. In germline, CDR1 is SEHNR, CDR2 FQNEAQ (reference sequence). CDR3 length: 16 amino acids. With 0 bases clipped from V and 0 bases from J, the junction kept 3 bases outside the gene matches. The CDR3 nucleotides are TGTGCCAGCAGCTTAGCTGGGACAGATAGCACAGATACGCAGTATTTT. Translated, it gives CASSLAGTDSTDTQYF.

CDR3 DNA: TGTGCCAGCCATAGAGGCCTTTCCTTGCATGGCTACACCTTC. Its translation: CASHRGLSLHGYTF. This rearrangement joins TRBV10-3 to TRBJ1-2, with no clear D. The germline CDR1 and CDR2 sequences are ENHRY and SYGVKD. CDR3 length: 14 amino acids. V was trimmed by 10 bases and J by 6 bases, leaving 21 bases between them.

The chain links TRBV7-9 to TRBJ2-2, with 7 bases matching TRBD2. The J segment lost 2 bases and the V segment lost 4 bases, leaving 10 bases of the junction unmatched. There are 17 residues in the CDR3. Germline V CDR1 and CDR2: SEHNR, FQNEAQ (reference sequence). The CDR3 DNA sequence: TGTGCCAGCAGCTCCATGAGCGGGGAATACAACACCGGGGAGCTGTTTTTT. This codes for CASSSMSGEYNTGELFF.

The genes are TRBV18 and TRBJ1-6; 7 bases match TRBD1. Germline trimming cut 1 base from V and 2 bases from J; bases unmatched to any gene: 5. Germline lookup yields CDR1 KGHSH and CDR2 LQKENI. This CDR3 is built from 17 residues. This CDR3 reads CASSPLRQGTYNSPLHF. CDR3 bases: TGTGCCAGCTCACCACTCAGACAGGGAACCTATAATTCACCCCTCCACTTT.

As for this clone: The junction differs from germline at one of its ends, possibly a read error. The V call is TRBV7-9, the J call TRBJ2-2; D is uncertain. Germline assignment: CDR1 SEHNR and CDR2 FQNEAQ (reference sequence). This CDR3 is 15 amino acids long. The CDR3 sequence is CSSSLGSRYTGELFF. CDR3 DNA: TGTTCCAGCAGCTTAGGGTCACGGTACACCGGGGAGCTGTTTTTT.

The chain's CDR3 is CASGRIWAAEGARGYTF. The CDR3 bases are TGTGCCAGCGGTCGTATTTGGGCGGCGGAGGGGGCGCGTGGCTACACCTTC. The V call is TRBV2, the J call TRBJ1-2; 7 bases are a match to TRBD1. The CDR3 covers 17 residues. Trimming took 8 bases from V and 7 from J; bases not matched to a gene: 22. From germline, CDR1 is SNHLY and CDR2 FYNNEI. The variable domain in full, with the rest retrieved from reference TRBV2 and TRBJ1-2, is EPEVTQTPSHQVTQMGQEVILRCVPISNHLYFYWYRQILGQKVEFLVSFYNNEISEKSEIFDDQFSVERPDGSNFTLKIRSTKLEDSAMYFCASGRIWAAEGARGYTFGSGTRLTVV.

The chain carries TRBV7-9 and TRBJ2-7; possible D gene TRBD2, 6 bases. Germline V lookup: CDR1 SEHNR, CDR2 FQNEAQ (reference sequence). V shed 5 bases and J shed 4 bases, with 12 bases lying between them. This CDR3 is built from 13 residues. As DNA, the CDR3 is TGTGCCAGCAGCGGCGGGACGGGGTACGAGCAGTACTTC. It yields the protein CASSGGTGYEQYF.

The chain joins TRBV6-1 to TRBJ2-7; 9 bases agree with TRBD2. The CDR3 contains 17 residues. The germline gives CDR1 MNHNS, CDR2 SASEGT. The V and J ends lost 4 bases and 4 bases, in that order; junction bases with no gene match: 14. CDR3 sequence (DNA): TGTGCCAGCAGTGCGGGCGGGAGGGTGGGCGCGGTGTACGAGCAGTACTTC. Its translation: CASSAGGRVGAVYEQYF.

J is TRBJ2-7 and V is TRBV12-1; the tabulated D call, TRBD1, remains unverified against the DNA. TRBV12-1 is termed a pseudogene. This CDR3 spans 15 amino acids. CDR3 DNA: TGTGCCAGCAGCCCTCAGGGGGCCCTCTCCTACGAGCAGTACGTC. Protein: CASSPQGALSYEQYV.

V is TRBV5-6 and J is TRBJ2-3, with D perhaps matching TRBD2 (7 bases). V was clipped by 5 bases and J by 0 bases, with 10 bases between them. CDR1 and CDR2 (germline): SGHDT, YYEEEE. The CDR3 consists of 14 residues. The CDR3 nucleotides are TGTGCCAGCAGAGGGGGGGCAAGCACAGATACGCAGTATTTT. Translating gives CASRGGASTDTQYF.

This chain joins TRBV5-1 and TRBJ2-1; a possible D gene is TRBD1 (6 bases). CDR1 is SGHRS and CDR2 is YFSETQ in the germline V gene. The CDR3 is made up of 13 amino acids. V dropped 6 bases and J dropped 10 bases, with 17 bases sitting between them. CDR3 loop: CASIQGIGGEQFF. The CDR3 nucleotides read TGCGCCAGCATCCAAGGAATTGGGGGCGAGCAGTTCTTC.

A few counts support this clone. V gene TRBV2 combines with J gene TRBJ2-5; possibly TRBD2 for D (6 bases). The CDR3 spans 13 residues. Trimming pared 5 bases from V and 3 bases from J, leaving 10 bases between. Per germline, CDR1 SNHLY and CDR2 FYNNEI. This CDR3 reads CASSRDSKETQYF. CDR3 DNA: TGTGCCAGCAGTCGGGACTCGAAAGAGACCCAGTACTTC. The full variable domain, its missing parts supplied by reference TRBV2 and TRBJ2-5, is EPEVTQTPSHQVTQMGQEVILRCVPISNHLYFYWYRQILGQKVEFLVSFYNNEISEKSEIFDDQFSVERPDGSNFTLKIRSTKLEDSAMYFCASSRDSKETQYFGPGTRLLVL.

This chain connects TRBV27 to TRBJ2-7; 12 bases match TRBD1. After removal of 4 bases from V and 7 bases from J, the junction contained 5 bases not matched to a gene. The CDR3 is made up of 14 amino acids. From germline, CDR1 is MNHEY and CDR2 SMNVEV (reference sequence). The CDR3 sequence is CASSWGQGASEQYF. Here the CDR3 DNA reads TGTGCCAGCAGTTGGGGACAGGGGGCGAGTGAGCAGTACTTC.

There are a few counts of this clone. This rearrangement joins TRBV19 to TRBJ1-4; no definite D call. Germline CDR1 is LNHDA and CDR2 is SQIVND (reference sequence). V lost 5 bases and J 8 bases, leaving 12 bases between the germline ends. This CDR3 contains 13 residues. For the CDR3, the DNA is TGTGCCAGTAGTTCCGGGGAATTGGAAAAACTGTTTTTT. Protein: CASSSGELEKLFF.

This clone was seen a few times. This chain links TRBV9 with TRBJ2-1; the D gene is possibly TRBD1 (6 bases). The CDR3 contains 15 residues. V lost 3 bases, J lost 4 bases, and 14 bases lay in between. Germline CDR1 SGDLS, CDR2 YYNGEE. The DNA for the CDR3 is TGTGCCAGCAGCGGGCCCATGGGGGCATACAATGAGCAGTTCTTC. Translating gives CASSGPMGAYNEQFF. Full variable domain (missing parts from reference TRBV9 and TRBJ2-1): DSGVTQTPKHLITATGQRVTLRCSPRSGDLSVYWYQQSLDQGLQFLIQYYNGEERAKGNILERFSAQQFPDLHSELNLSSLELGDSALYFCASSGPMGAYNEQFFGPGTRLTVL.

This chain joins TRBV7-6 and TRBJ2-1; D possibly corresponds to TRBD1 (6 bases). Trimming shortened V by 5 bases and J by 3 bases, and 11 bases separated the two germline ends. Germline V gene lookup returns CDR1 SGHVS and CDR2 FNYEAQ. This CDR3 is 14 amino acids long. The CDR3 DNA sequence: TGTGCCAGCAGCCATAGGACAGACTACAATGAGCAGTTCTTC. This gives the protein CASSHRTDYNEQFF.

This clone was counted a few times. The junction does not match germline at one end; this may be a read error. The chain carries TRBV7-9 and TRBJ1-2; a weak D match, TRBD1 (6 bases). The germline CDR1 and CDR2 sequences are SEHNR and FQNEAQ (reference sequence). The CDR3 totals 12 residues. CDR3 coding DNA: TGTTCCAGCAGCTCGTACAGGGACGGCTACACCTTC. Its protein product is CSSSSYRDGYTF. The full variable domain, its missing parts supplied by reference TRBV7-9 and TRBJ1-2, is DTGVSQNPRHKITKRGQNVTFRCDPISEHNRLYWYRQTLGQGPEFLTYFQNEAQLEKSRLLSDRFSAERPKGSFSTLEIQRTEQGDSAMYLCSSSSYRDGYTFGSGTRLTVV.

A few counts support this clone. Written as DNA, the CDR3 is TGTGCCAGCAGTGCCCCAAATGAGCAGTTCTTC. Its protein is CASSAPNEQFF. The chain combines TRBV6-1 with TRBJ2-1; D is undetermined. Between the trimmed V and J ends, which lost 4 bases and 7 bases, there was a span of 5 bases. The CDR3 loop spans 11 amino acids. Germline V gives CDR1 MNHNS, CDR2 SASEGT.

V usage is TRBV5-1 and J usage is TRBJ2-7; 9 bases map to TRBD1. There are 16 residues in the CDR3. Germline CDR1 and CDR2: SGHRS and YFSETQ. J was trimmed by 8 bases and V by 4 bases; bases with no gene match: 16. CDR3 residues: CASSDVARDREMKQYF. In DNA form, the CDR3 reads TGCGCCAGCAGCGACGTAGCCCGGGACAGGGAAATGAAGCAGTACTTC.

This chain links TRBV29-1 with TRBJ2-1; 9 nucleotides line up with TRBD1. Trimming at V came to 4 bases and at J to 0 bases, leaving 13 bases not matched to a gene. The CDR3 is 18 residues long. Germline-derived CDR1 and CDR2 are SQVTM and ANQGSEA. CDR3: CSVAEDRGAITSYNEQFF. The CDR3 coding sequence is TGCAGCGTTGCTGAGGACAGGGGAGCAATTACCTCCTACAATGAGCAGTTCTTC.

The table lists this clone with a few counts. The rearrangement uses TRBV5-1 and TRBJ2-1; 7 bases line up with TRBD2. Germline V CDR1 and CDR2: SGHRS, YFSETQ. This CDR3 has 16 amino acids. J lost 7 bases, V lost 0 bases, and 10 bases had no gene match. CDR3 region: CASSLGPVGGGNEQFF. In DNA, the CDR3 is TGCGCCAGCAGCTTGGGGCCGGTGGGGGGAGGGAATGAGCAGTTCTTC.

Written as DNA, the CDR3 is TGTGCCAGCAGTGAAAACGGGGTTGGTGAGCCAGATACGCAGTATTTT. Translated: CASSENGVGEPDTQYF. The chain uses TRBV6-1 and TRBJ2-3; possibly TRBD2 for D (5 bases). In germline, CDR1 is MNHNS, CDR2 SASEGT. V was clipped by 2 bases and J by 4 bases, with 16 bases between them. CDR3 length equals 16 residues.

The V gene is TRBV7-2, the J gene TRBJ2-7, with a possible D match to TRBD2 (6 bases). V shed 3 bases and J shed 3 bases, with 9 bases lying between them. The length of the CDR3 is 13 residues. Germline lookup yields CDR1 SGHTA and CDR2 FQGNSA. The CDR3 is CASSLGGFYEQYV. For the CDR3, the DNA is TGTGCCAGCAGCTTGGGGGGATTCTACGAGCAGTACGTC.

The chain combines TRBV5-4 with TRBJ2-5; 7 bases map to TRBD2. This CDR3 spans 15 amino acids. Trimming at V came to 0 bases and at J to 5 bases, leaving 7 bases not matched to a gene. Germline lookup yields CDR1 SGHNT and CDR2 YYREEE (reference sequence). The CDR3 loop reads CASSLAGQGGETQYF. Written as DNA, the CDR3 is TGTGCCAGCAGCTTGGCGGGGCAGGGAGGGGAGACCCAGTACTTC.

This clone is judged large (0.1 to 1%). An end of the junction does not agree with germline; a read error may underlie this. The V and J genes are TRBV5-4 and TRBJ1-2; perhaps TRBD1 as D (5 bases). The length of the CDR3 is 17 residues. Germline lookup yields CDR1 SGHNT and CDR2 YYREEE (reference sequence). The CDR3 nucleotides read TGTGCCAGCAGATTGGGAGTAGGCAGGGCCCTCGGCTATGGCTACACCTTC. Amino acid sequence: CASRLGVGRALGYGYTF.

The chain carries TRBV5-1 and TRBJ2-1; perhaps TRBD1 as D (5 bases). Germline CDR1 SGHRS, CDR2 YFSETQ. Trimming shortened V by 2 bases and J by 5 bases, and 8 bases separated the two germline ends. The CDR3 is 13 amino acids. The CDR3 is CASSLEQDNEQFF. The DNA for the CDR3 is TGCGCCAGCAGCTTAGAACAGGACAATGAGCAGTTCTTC.

V and J are TRBV4-3 and TRBJ2-2; 7 nucleotides line up with TRBD2. V was pared by 3 bases and J by 6 bases, with 13 bases of the junction left unmatched. Germline assignment: CDR1 LGHNA and CDR2 YSLEER. The CDR3 is 17 amino acids. The CDR3 DNA reads TGCGCCAGCAGCCAGCTTACGTTCGGGGGGTGGGCCGGGGAGCTGTTTTTT. Amino acids: CASSQLTFGGWAGELFF.

This clone was detected only once. This rearrangement joins TRBV4-2 to TRBJ2-5; 13 bases are a match to TRBD2. Germline values: CDR1 LGHNA, CDR2 YNFKEQ. V shed 6 bases, J shed 0 bases, and the junction held 1 base outside the gene matches. There are 15 residues in the CDR3. In DNA, the CDR3 is TGTGCCAGCAGTACTAGCGGGGGGGACCAAGAGACCCAGTACTTC. It translates to CASSTSGGDQETQYF.

This clone turned up a few times. Written as DNA, the CDR3 is TGCGCCAGCAGTTACCAGGGGGCTACTGAAGCTTTCTTT. Amino acid sequence: CASSYQGATEAFF. The chain couples TRBV4-3 to TRBJ1-1; 8 nucleotides line up with TRBD1. From germline, CDR1 is LGHNA and CDR2 YSLEER. The CDR3 spans 13 residues. V shed 6 bases, J shed 5 bases, and the junction held 5 bases outside the gene matches.

The chain recombines TRBV19 with TRBJ1-6; no clear D. Germline CDR1 is LNHDA and CDR2 is SQIVND (reference sequence). The V end lost 4 bases, the J end lost 9 bases, and 16 bases lay between the germline ends. The CDR3 contains 15 residues. In DNA form, the CDR3 reads TGTGCCAGTAGTAGGCAGGCCGCAGATGGTTCACCCCTCCACTTT. It specifies CASSRQAADGSPLHF. Variable domain in full (rest from reference TRBV19 and TRBJ1-6): DGGITQSPKYLFRKEGQNVTLSCEQNLNHDAMYWYRQDPGQGLRLIYYSQIVNDFQKGDIAEGYSVSREKKESFPLTVTSAQKNPTAFYLCASSRQAADGSPLHFGNGTRLTVT.

This clone showed up just a few times. The genes are TRBV18 and TRBJ2-1; D is unresolved. The ends were cut back, 6 bases at V and 5 bases at J, with 14 bases in the middle. The CDR3 runs to 14 residues. Germline lookup yields CDR1 KGHSH and CDR2 LQKENI. The DNA for the CDR3 is TGTGCCAGCTCGAGAGTCGGAGCCGACAATGAGCAGTTCTTC. This translates into CASSRVGADNEQFF.